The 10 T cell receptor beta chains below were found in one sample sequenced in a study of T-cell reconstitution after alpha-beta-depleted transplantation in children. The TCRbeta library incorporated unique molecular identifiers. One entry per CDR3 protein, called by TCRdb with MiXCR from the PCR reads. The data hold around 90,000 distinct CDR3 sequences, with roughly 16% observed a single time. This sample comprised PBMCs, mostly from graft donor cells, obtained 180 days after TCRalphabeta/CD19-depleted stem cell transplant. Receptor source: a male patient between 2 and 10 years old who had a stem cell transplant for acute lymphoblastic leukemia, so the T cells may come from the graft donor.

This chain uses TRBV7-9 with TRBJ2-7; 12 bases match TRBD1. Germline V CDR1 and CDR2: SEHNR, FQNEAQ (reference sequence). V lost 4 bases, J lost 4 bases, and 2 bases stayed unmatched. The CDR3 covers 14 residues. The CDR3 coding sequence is TGTGCCAGCAGCTGGGGACAGGGGGCATACGAGCAGTACTTC. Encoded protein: CASSWGQGAYEQYF.

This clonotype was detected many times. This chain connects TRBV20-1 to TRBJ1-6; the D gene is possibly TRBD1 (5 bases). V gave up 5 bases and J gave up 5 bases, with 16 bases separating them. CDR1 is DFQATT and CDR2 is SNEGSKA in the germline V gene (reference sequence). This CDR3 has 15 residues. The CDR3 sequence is CSARGSQGHNSPLHF. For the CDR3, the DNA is TGCAGTGCTCGAGGCTCGCAGGGACATAATTCACCCCTCCACTTT.

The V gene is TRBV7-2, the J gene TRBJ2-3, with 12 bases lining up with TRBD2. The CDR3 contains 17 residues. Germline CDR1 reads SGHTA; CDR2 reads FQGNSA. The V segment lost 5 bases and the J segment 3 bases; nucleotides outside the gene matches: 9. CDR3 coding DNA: TGTGCCAGCAGCGCCACTCTAGCGGGGGGGATAACAGATACGCAGTATTTT. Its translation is CASSATLAGGITDTQYF.

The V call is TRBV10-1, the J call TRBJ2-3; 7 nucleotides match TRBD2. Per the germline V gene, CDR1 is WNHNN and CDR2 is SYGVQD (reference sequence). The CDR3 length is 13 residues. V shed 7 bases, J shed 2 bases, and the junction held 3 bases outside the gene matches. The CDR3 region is CASTSGHTDTQYF. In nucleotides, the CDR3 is TGCGCCAGCACTAGCGGACACACAGATACGCAGTATTTT.

The CDR3 sequence: CATKGATNEKLFF. The DNA of the CDR3 is TGTGCCACGAAGGGGGCGACTAATGAAAAACTGTTTTTT. V usage is TRBV10-3 and J usage is TRBJ1-4; 7 bases match TRBD1. With 10 bases clipped from V and 2 bases from J, the junction kept 4 bases outside the gene matches. This CDR3 has 13 residues. Germline-derived CDR1 and CDR2 are ENHRY and SYGVKD.

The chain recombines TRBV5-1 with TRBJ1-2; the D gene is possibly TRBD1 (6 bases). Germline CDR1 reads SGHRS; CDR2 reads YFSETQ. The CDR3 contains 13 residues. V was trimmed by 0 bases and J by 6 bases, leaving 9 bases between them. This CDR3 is CASSLDREHGYTF. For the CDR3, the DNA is TGCGCCAGCAGCTTGGACAGGGAGCATGGCTACACCTTC.

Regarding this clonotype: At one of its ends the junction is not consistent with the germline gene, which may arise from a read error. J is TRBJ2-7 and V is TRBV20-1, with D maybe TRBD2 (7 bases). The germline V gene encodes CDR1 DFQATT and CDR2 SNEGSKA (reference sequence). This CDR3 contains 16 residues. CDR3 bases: TGCTGTGCTAGAGATTACCGTGGGGGGGCCCCGGAAGAGCAGTACTTC. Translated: CCARDYRGGAPEEQYF.

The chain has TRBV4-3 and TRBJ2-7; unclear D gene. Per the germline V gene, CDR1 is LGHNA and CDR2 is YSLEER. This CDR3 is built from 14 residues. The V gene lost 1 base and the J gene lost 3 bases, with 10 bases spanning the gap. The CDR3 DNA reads TGCGCCAGCAGCCAAGTCCATTCATTCTACGAGCAGTACTTC. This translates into CASSQVHSFYEQYF.

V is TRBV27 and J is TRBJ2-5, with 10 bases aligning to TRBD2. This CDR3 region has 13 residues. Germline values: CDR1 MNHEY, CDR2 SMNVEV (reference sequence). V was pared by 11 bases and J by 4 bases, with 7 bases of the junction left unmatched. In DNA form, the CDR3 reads TGTGCCTCCCGGACTAGCGGAGGAGAGACCCAGTACTTC. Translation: CASRTSGGETQYF.

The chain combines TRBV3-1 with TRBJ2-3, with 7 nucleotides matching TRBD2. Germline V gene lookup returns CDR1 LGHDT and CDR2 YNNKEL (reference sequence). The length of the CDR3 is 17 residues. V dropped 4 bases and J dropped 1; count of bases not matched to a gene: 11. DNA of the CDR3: TGTGCCAGCAGCCCCCAGAGGGGACTAAATCGCACAGATACGCAGTATTTT. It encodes CASSPQRGLNRTDTQYF.